This is a list of T cell receptor beta chains from one sample in a study of beta chain features in type 1 diabetes. Method: immunoSEQ multiplex PCR; TCRdb's copy keeps in-frame clones and lacks some. This sample yields around 310,000 clones, of which roughly 13% are seen a single time; about 0.016% belongs to the top ten. Sample: naive CD4+ T cells from blood. The receptors shown here come from a woman younger than 35 with type 1 diabetes. Both conserved end residues are part of each CDR3. A D gene is named only where the DNA matches it firmly. Clone size, where shown, is once, few, many, or a class for clones that have expanded.

>NA|TRBV28|NA|TRBJ2-3
TGTGCCAGCAGCCTCGGAGGCGGGGGCACAGATACGCAGTATTTT
CASSLGGGGTDTQYF
>TRBD1|TRBV18|NA|TRBJ1-1
TGTGCCAGCTCACCACGGCCGACAGGGGCGGGGACTGAAGCTTTCTTT
CASSPRPTGAGTEAFF
>NA|TRBV4-2|few|TRBJ2-1
TGTGCCAGCAGCCAAGTGTCGGACTCCCACAATGAGCAGTTCTTC
CASSQVSDSHNEQFF
>NA|TRBV19|NA|TRBJ1-5
TGTGCCAGCAACCCCGGGGGAGGCAATCAGCCCCAGCATTTT
CASNPGGGNQPQHF
>TRBD2|TRBV30|NA|TRBJ2-1
TGTGCCTGGAGTGTTGGGGCTAGCGGCTACAATGAGCAGTTCTTC
CAWSVGASGYNEQFF
>NA|TRBV4-3|NA|TRBJ2-3
TGCGCCAGCCGCGTGTACCCTAGCCTCACAGATACGCAGTATTTT
CASRVYPSLTDTQYF
>TRBD2|TRBV11-2|NA|TRBJ2-1
TGTGCCAGCAGCTTAGCGCCCGGACTAGCGGGAGCTCTGGATGAGCAGTTCTTC
CASSLAPGLAGALDEQFF
>NA|TRBV2|NA|TRBJ2-3
TGTGCCAGCAACCAGGGCACAGATACGCAGTATTTT
CASNQGTDTQYF
>TRBD2|TRBV11-3|NA|TRBJ2-1
TGTGCCAGTAGACTAGCGGGAAAGGAGCAGTTCTTC
CASRLAGKEQFF
>NA|TRBV7-2|few|TRBJ2-5
TGTGCCAGCAGCTTAGGGCGCGGGGCCGGAGAGACCCAGTACTTC
CASSLGRGAGETQYF
>TRBD2|TRBV7-2|NA|TRBJ2-1
TGTGCCAGCAGTTATCGTCGAATGGGACTAGCGGGAGCTGAGCAGTTCTTC
CASSYRRMGLAGAEQFF
>NA|TRBV7-9|few|TRBJ2-1
TGTGCCAGCAGCTTATGGCTCGGGAGCTCCTACAATGAGCAGTTCTTC
CASSLWLGSSYNEQFF
>NA|TRBV30|NA|TRBJ1-1
TGTGCCTCAAAGCCAGGGGCCTCTTTTAACACTGAAGCTTTCTTT
CASKPGASFNTEAFF
>TRBD2|TRBV15|NA|TRBJ2-7
TGTGCCACCAGCAGAGAAACTAGCGGGAGCTCCGAGCAGTACTTC
CATSRETSGSSEQYF
>NA|TRBV9|NA|TRBJ2-5
TGTGCCAGCAGCGTAGAGGTTGCAGGGCCACAAGAGACCCAGTACTTC
CASSVEVAGPQETQYF
>NA|TRBV6-8|NA|TRBJ1-1
TGTGCCAGCAGTGGGGGACACAAGGGCCCAACAGTGAACACTGAAGCTTTCTTT
CASSGGHKGPTVNTEAFF
>TRBD1|TRBV4-2|few|TRBJ1-5
TGTGCCAGCAGCCAAGAGGACAGGTTTAATCAGCCCCAGCATTTT
CASSQEDRFNQPQHF
>TRBD1|TRBV19|few|TRBJ2-3
TGTGCCAGTACCCAGGACAGGGCCACAGATACGCAGTATTTT
CASTQDRATDTQYF
>NA|TRBV6-1|NA|TRBJ2-7
TGTGCCAGCACCGGGATGGGGGGCGAGCAGTACTTC
CASTGMGGEQYF
>TRBD1|TRBV18|NA|TRBJ2-7
TGTGCCAGCTCACCAGGGACAGGGAAGAACTACGAGCAGTACTTC
CASSPGTGKNYEQYF
>NA|TRBV15|NA|TRBJ1-4
TGTGCCACCAGCAGAGACGCGGGGGAGGAAAAACTGTTTTTT
CATSRDAGEEKLFF
>NA|TRBV6-6|few|TRBJ2-1
TGTGCCAGCAGTTACCCAGAACGTGGGGGCCACAATGAGCAGTTCTTC
CASSYPERGGHNEQFF
>NA|TRBV4-2|NA|TRBJ1-2
TGTGCCAGCAGCCAAGGCCGAACAGGGAATGGCTACACCTTC
CASSQGRTGNGYTF
>TRBD2|TRBV7-9|NA|TRBJ2-3
TGTGCCAGCAGCTTTGGGACTAGCGCAGATACGCAGTATTTT
CASSFGTSADTQYF
>NA|TRBV7-2|NA|TRBJ1-1
TGTGCCAGCAGCTTATACCAGGCGAACACTGAAGCTTTCTTT
CASSLYQANTEAFF
>NA|TRBV20-1|few|TRBJ2-1
TGCAGTGCTAGTCGGAGCAATGAGCAGTTCTTC
CSASRSNEQFF
>TRBD2|TRBV30|few|TRBJ2-7
TGTGCCTACGAAAGCGGGAGGGCCCTAACCTACGAGCAGTACTTC
CAYESGRALTYEQYF
>TRBD2|TRBV5-6|NA|TRBJ2-5
TGTGCCAGCAGCCCCACCAGGCGGGGGGAGACCCAGTACTTC
CASSPTRRGETQYF
>TRBD2|TRBV18|NA|TRBJ2-5
TGTGCCAGCTCACCACGGCTTATCGGGAGGTCGTACCAAGAGACCCAGTACTTC
CASSPRLIGRSYQETQYF
>TRBD2|TRBV29-1|NA|TRBJ2-1
TGCAGCGTCTTAGATCGTGGTAGCGGGAGAAGGCAGTTCTTC
CSVLDRGSGRRQFF
>NA|TRBV5-1|NA|TRBJ2-7
TGCGCCAGCAGCTTGGCACCACTCGACGAGCAGTACTTC
CASSLAPLDEQYF
>TRBD1|TRBV11-2|NA|TRBJ2-2
TGTGCCAGCAGCCCTGGCACAGGGGGGATCACCGGGGAGCTGTTTTTT
CASSPGTGGITGELFF
>NA|TRBV7-7|few|TRBJ2-3
TGTGCCAGCAGCTCCGGACGCCGGGGATCAGATACGCAGTATTTT
CASSSGRRGSDTQYF
>NA|TRBV7-3|NA|TRBJ1-4
TGTGCCAGCAGCCCCGGACAGACATTTAATGAAAAACTGTTTTTT
CASSPGQTFNEKLFF
>TRBD2|TRBV7-8|few|TRBJ2-1
TGTGCCAGCAGTAACCTAGCGGCCTCCTACAATGAGCAGTTCTTC
CASSNLAASYNEQFF
>NA|TRBV7-2|few|TRBJ2-7
TGTGCCAGCAGCTTATTCGGGGAAACCTACGAGCAGTACTTC
CASSLFGETYEQYF
>TRBD1|TRBV6-1|NA|TRBJ1-5
TGTGCCAGCATCCGGGGACAGGGGAAAATTCAGCCCCAGCATTTT
CASIRGQGKIQPQHF
>NA|TRBV7-2|few|TRBJ2-1
TGTGCCAGCAGCGTAGACTGGAATGAGCAGTTCTTC
CASSVDWNEQFF
>TRBD1|TRBV29-1|NA|TRBJ1-1
TGCAGCGTTGAAGGGGCCAGGGGGTTTAACACTGAAGCTTTCTTT
CSVEGARGFNTEAFF
>TRBD2|TRBV5-4|few|TRBJ2-3
TGTGCCAGCAGCGCAGGGACTAGCGGGCTCACAGATACGCAGTATTTT
CASSAGTSGLTDTQYF
>NA|TRBV7-2|few|TRBJ2-5
TGTGCCAGCAGCTCCCCCGGAGGCGGACAAGAGACCCAGTACTTC
CASSSPGGGQETQYF
>NA|TRBV28|NA|TRBJ2-2
TGTGCCAGCAGTTTTGAGTACGCGAACACCGGGGAGCTGTTTTTT
CASSFEYANTGELFF
>NA|TRBV28|few|TRBJ2-7
TGTGCCAGCAGGTCTAGCTCCTACGAGCAGTACTTC
CASRSSSYEQYF
>TRBD1|TRBV6-6|NA|TRBJ2-3
TGTGCCAGCAGGACAGGGGGCAGAGATACGCAGTATTTT
CASRTGGRDTQYF
>NA|TRBV2|few|TRBJ1-5
TGTGCCAGCAGCCGGGACATTTACTTTAGCAATCAGCCCCAGCATTTT
CASSRDIYFSNQPQHF
>NA|TRBV25-1|NA|TRBJ2-1
TGTGCCAGCAGTGTGAGGGGGTTTGAGCAGTTCTTC
CASSVRGFEQFF
>TRBD1|TRBV29-1|NA|TRBJ1-1
TGCAGCGTCCGGACAGGGAACACTGAAGCTTTCTTT
CSVRTGNTEAFF
>TRBD1|TRBV5-6|NA|TRBJ2-2
TGTGCCAGCACCCTGGACAGGGGGCGGTTGACCGGGGAGCTGTTTTTT
CASTLDRGRLTGELFF
>NA|TRBV18|NA|TRBJ1-4
TGTGCCAGCTCACCCACGCGGGCGGATGAAAAACTGTTTTTT
CASSPTRADEKLFF
>NA|TRBV18|NA|TRBJ1-2
TGTGCCAGCTCACCGGACTCTGTCTATGGCTACACCTTC
CASSPDSVYGYTF
>TRBD1|TRBV11-3|NA|TRBJ1-2
TGTGCCAGCAGCCAGGACAGGGGTTTTGATGGCTACACCTTC
CASSQDRGFDGYTF